This T cell receptor (beta chain) is from a study of blood T cell repertoires in COVID-19. Participants were aged roughly 18 to 89 years, lived in roughly 25 US areas, and enrolled virtually. Participants were placed into cohorts based on the clinical history they reported. Germline V gene sequence: CDR1 MNHEY, CDR2 SVGAGI. This CDR3 spans 12 amino acids. V was pared by 6 bases and J by 6 bases, with 11 bases between. Original analysis: Amplification with reference gene primers provided the estimates of nucleated cell counts. Using immunoSEQ multiplex PCR, the repertoire was profiled, and TCRdb retains in-frame clones only, with some absent. V and J calls and clone size follow that table, whereas D and trimming were derived from the DNA. Of roughly 200,000 clones detected, about 88% appear once; the ten largest clones hold roughly 4.9%.

The specimen sequenced was PBMCs or T cells enriched from blood (not recorded which). The origin of this receptor is a woman in her thirties who had been exposed to COVID-19. The J gene is TRBJ1-2, the V gene TRBV6-5; D uncertain. The CDR3 DNA is TGTGCCAGCAGCTCCGGTTTTCATGGCTACACCTTC. This codes for CASSSGFHGYTF.